This T cell receptor (beta chain) originates from a study of T-cell reconstitution after alpha-beta-depleted transplantation in children. Findings and limits, study-wide: Certain patients had high TCRbeta diversity at day 60, and it came from recipient T cells and thymic progenitors that survived. Several hundred graft clones that had expanded were reportedly the source of alpha-beta T cells about two months after transplant.

V lost 7 bases and J 2 bases, leaving 12 bases between the germline ends. The CDR3 runs to 13 residues. Unique molecular identifiers featured in how the TCRbeta library was prepared. TCRdb reanalysed the PCR reads using MiXCR and keeps one entry per CDR3 protein. The profile shows about 260,000 distinct CDR3 sequences, roughly 7.7% of them singletons. This clonotype came up many times. Its antigen is currently unknown. V usage is TRBV12-3 or TRBV12-4 and J usage is TRBJ2-7; weak D call: TRBD1 (6 bases). The specimen was PBMCs, mostly from graft donor cells, collected 180 days after TCRalphabeta/CD19-depleted stem cell transplant. The TCR was taken from a male patient aged 10-17 years who had a stem cell transplant for acute lymphoblastic leukemia, so the T cells may come from the graft donor. The CDR3 loop reads CASTGDGTYEQYF. The CDR3 region has the DNA TGTGCCAGCACAGGGGACGGAACCTACGAGCAGTACTTC.